Shown below are 10 T cell receptor beta chains from a single sample sequenced in a study of spatial heterogeneity in lung cancer. Each CDR3 protein is one row after TCRdb ran MiXCR on the 5' RACE reads. Among 5,500 to 7,500 distinct CDR3 sequences listed, around 11% were seen once. As for time point: sample taken at primary tumor resection. General observations from the study: Tumors with more nonsynonymous mutations had more expanded intratumoral alpha and beta TCRs.

These receptors' antigens are unknown. Sequences were derived from lung tumor tissue, sampled at surgery. The origin of the receptors is a male donor with early-stage non-small cell lung cancer.

CDR3 sequence (DNA): TGCGCCAGCGGACTAGCGGGAGCCGGTGAGCAGTTCTTC. Translation gives CASGLAGAGEQFF. This chain joins TRBV5-1 and TRBJ2-1; 13 positions match TRBD2. This CDR3 comprises 13 residues. Germline CDR1 and CDR2: SGHRS and YFSETQ. With 7 bases clipped from V and 9 bases from J, the junction kept 4 bases outside the gene matches.

This clonotype is categorized as medium-sized. The chain recombines TRBV6-1 with TRBJ1-6; D may be TRBD1 (6 bases). V was clipped by 2 bases and J by 7 bases, with 15 bases between them. The CDR3 is made up of 16 amino acids. Germline CDR1 reads MNHNS; CDR2 reads SASEGT. CDR3 region: CASSERYGRGNSPLHF. The CDR3 coding sequence is TGTGCCAGCAGTGAACGGTATGGCAGGGGAAATTCACCCCTCCACTTT.

The chain combines TRBV6-2 or TRBV6-3 with TRBJ2-1; TRBD2 matches 9 bases. CDR1 is MNHEY and CDR2 is SVGEGT in the germline V gene. The CDR3 is 18 residues long. J gave up 6 bases and V 0 bases, and 12 bases lay outside the gene matches. The chain's CDR3 is CASSYSPSGIEVGNEQFF. The CDR3 nucleotides are TGTGCCAGCAGTTACTCCCCTAGCGGGATTGAGGTCGGCAATGAGCAGTTCTTC.

V gene TRBV6-2 or TRBV6-3 combines with J gene TRBJ2-5, with D unresolved. The CDR3 runs 12 residues. The V gene's germline CDR1 is MNHEY and CDR2 SVGEGT. Trimming took 7 bases from V and 1 from J, leaving 7 bases between them. CDR3 residues: CASMDLQETQYF. The CDR3 DNA is TGTGCCAGCATGGACCTCCAAGAGACCCAGTACTTC.

This clonotype ranks as large. The chain joins TRBV7-2 to TRBJ2-3, with TRBD2 as a possible D gene (6 bases). V was pared by 2 bases and J by 3 bases, with 12 bases between. The CDR3 runs to 15 residues. In germline, CDR1 is SGHTA, CDR2 FQGNSA. CDR3 in DNA: TGTGCCAGCAGCTTAACGGTGGAGGGGACAGATACGCAGTATTTT. Protein: CASSLTVEGTDTQYF.

The genes are TRBV2 and TRBJ2-4; D possibly uses TRBD1 or TRBD2 (6 bases each). Trimming cost V 2 bases and J 0 bases, with 11 bases left between them. CDR3 length equals 16 residues. CDR1 and CDR2 from the germline V gene are SNHLY and FYNNEI. CDR3: CASSELKGGAKNIQYF. As DNA, the CDR3 is TGTGCCAGCAGTGAATTGAAGGGGGGAGCCAAAAACATTCAGTACTTC. Based on the CDR3 plus reference TRBV2 and TRBJ2-4, the full variable domain is EPEVTQTPSHQVTQMGQEVILRCVPISNHLYFYWYRQILGQKVEFLVSFYNNEISEKSEIFDDQFSVERPDGSNFTLKIRSTKLEDSAMYFCASSELKGGAKNIQYFGAGTRLSVL.

V usage is TRBV27 and J usage is TRBJ2-3, with 7 bases matching TRBD1. This CDR3 has 14 amino acids. Trimming took 3 bases from V and 2 from J; bases not matched to a gene: 2. Germline V gene lookup returns CDR1 MNHEY and CDR2 SMNVEV (reference sequence). DNA for the CDR3: TGTGCCAGCAGTTTTACAGGGGACACAGATACGCAGTATTTT. This encodes CASSFTGDTDTQYF.

This clonotype was seen repeatedly, ten times or more. The genes are TRBV28 and TRBJ2-7; D not resolved. V was pared by 6 bases and J by 2 bases, with 14 bases between. The CDR3 runs 14 residues. The germline CDR1 and CDR2 sequences are MDHEN and SYDVKM. CDR3 DNA sequence: TGTGCCAGCAGCTCCGCCTCGGGTCCCTACGAGCAGTACTTC. This sequence encodes CASSSASGPYEQYF. The full variable domain, completed using reference TRBV28 and TRBJ2-7, is DVKVTQSSRYLVKRTGEKVFLECVQDMDHENMFWYRQDPGLGLRLIYFSYDVKMKEKGDIPEGYSVSREKKERFSLILESASTNQTSMYLCASSSASGPYEQYFGPGTRLTVT.

The gene calls are TRBV12-3 or TRBV12-4 and TRBJ2-3, with D tentatively TRBD1 (5 bases). Trimming left V 5 bases short and J 3 bases short, with 12 bases between. CDR3 length: 14 amino acids. The DNA of the CDR3 is TGTGCCAGCAGTGCCCAGGCAGGGACAGATACGCAGTATTTT. Translated, it gives CASSAQAGTDTQYF.

The chain joins TRBV7-6 to TRBJ1-3, with D possibly TRBD1 on 5 matching bases. The CDR3 has 13 residues. Germline loops: CDR1 SGHVS, CDR2 FNYEAQ. V lost 8 bases and J 5 bases, leaving 13 bases between the germline ends. Here the CDR3 reads CASGRGFRNTIYF. The DNA for the CDR3 is TGTGCCAGCGGAAGGGGCTTTAGAAACACCATATATTTT.